The rows below give T cell receptor beta chains drawn from one sample of a study of cytomegalovirus exposure and HLA in healthy donors. The assay was immunoSEQ multiplex PCR, and TCRdb's table has in-frame clones only and misses some. The sample includes roughly 130,000 clones, 60% to 80% of them seen just once. Sequenced material: PBMCs. These receptors originate from a man younger than 35 in good health and CMV-seronegative. CDR3s include the opening cysteine and the closing phenylalanine or tryptophan. The D gene is left open where the match is weak. Only part of the rows carry a size: once, few, many, or a class if the clone is expanded.

TRBV7-9,TRBJ1-6,TRBD1,-,TGTGCCAGCAGCTTATCCGGGACAGTCGGATCACCCCTCCACTTT,CASSLSGTVGSPLHF
TRBV7-3,TRBJ1-1,-,-,TGTGCCAGCAGGCGGGACCCGGCAGTGAACACTGAAGCTTTCTTT,CASRRDPAVNTEAFF
TRBV9,TRBJ1-1,-,once,TGTGCCAGCAGCGTAACAGGGTCGGACACTGAAGCTTTCTTT,CASSVTGSDTEAFF
TRBV14,TRBJ2-2,TRBD2,-,TGTGCCAGCAGATATACCGGGACTAGCGGGGGGAAACTGTTTTTT,CASRYTGTSGGKLFF
TRBV2,TRBJ1-6,TRBD1,-,TGTGCCGGCACCTCGCAGGGGGTAGGAGGAAGGTCACCCCTCCACTTT,CAGTSQGVGGRSPLHF
TRBV7-9,TRBJ2-3,TRBD2,-,TGTGCCAGCAGCGGCAGGGGGTTGCCTAGCGGGGGGGGGAAAGATACGCAGTATTTT,CASSGRGLPSGGGKDTQYF
TRBV18,TRBJ1-6,TRBD1,-,TGTGCCAGCTCACTCCAAAGCAGGGGGGATAATTCACCCCTCCACTTT,CASSLQSRGDNSPLHF
TRBV11-2,TRBJ1-1,-,-,TGTGCCAGCAGTCGTCCTCCTGGGACACCGCGTTTTAACACTGAAGCTTTCTTT,CASSRPPGTPRFNTEAFF
TRBV6-5,TRBJ2-5,-,-,TGTGCCAGCAGTTACTCGTTCGTGGAGACCCAGTACTTC,CASSYSFVETQYF
TRBV19,TRBJ2-7,-,-,TGTGCCAGTAGTACCTCACTCGGAGCCTACGAGCAGTACTTC,CASSTSLGAYEQYF
TRBV6-1,TRBJ2-7,TRBD1,few,TGTGCCAGCAGTGAGTTTACAGGGGGCTACACCTACGAGCAGTACTTC,CASSEFTGGYTYEQYF
TRBV29-1,TRBJ2-2,-,-,TGCAGCGTTGAAGATAAAGACAAGTCCGGGGAGCTGTTTTTT,CSVEDKDKSGELFF
TRBV18,TRBJ1-2,TRBD1,once,TGTGCCAGCTCACCATTAGCCCGACAGGGTGGCGGCTACACCTTC,CASSPLARQGGGYTF
TRBV5-6,TRBJ2-7,TRBD2,-,TGTGCCAGCAGCTTGGGGGAGGGGCCCTACGAGCAGTACTTC,CASSLGEGPYEQYF
TRBV7-2,TRBJ2-3,TRBD2,-,TGTGCCAGCAGCCAGAGCGGGGGGGGAGGAGATACGCAGTATTTT,CASSQSGGGGDTQYF
TRBV30,TRBJ1-6,-,-,TGTGCCTGGAGTGTAGGGGATCCGAGCTCCTATAATTCACCCCTCCACTTT,CAWSVGDPSSYNSPLHF
TRBV11-2,TRBJ2-1,TRBD2,-,TGTGCCAGCAGCCCATGGGAGGGGTACAATGAGCAGTTCTTC,CASSPWEGYNEQFF
TRBV7-2,TRBJ2-5,-,-,TGTGCCAGCAGCCGAACGCGAGGTCGCCAAGAGACCCAGTACTTC,CASSRTRGRQETQYF
TRBV11-2,TRBJ2-7,-,-,TGTGCCAGCAGCTTAGGTGGAGGGGACGAGCAGTACTTC,CASSLGGGDEQYF
TRBV7-8,TRBJ1-2,-,once,TGTGCCAGCAGCTTAGATATTGGAGCAGTCAACTTC,CASSLDIGAVNF
TRBV30,TRBJ1-1,TRBD1,-,TGTGCCTGGAGTGGGACAGGGAACACTGAAGCTTTCTTT,CAWSGTGNTEAFF
TRBV5-1,TRBJ2-3,-,-,TGCGCCAGCAGCTTGGCACTCGACTTCAGCACAGATACGCAGTATTTT,CASSLALDFSTDTQYF
TRBV5-1,TRBJ1-1,-,-,TGCGCCAGCAGCTTGGTCCAGGCAATGAACACTGAAGCTTTCTTT,CASSLVQAMNTEAFF
TRBV9,TRBJ1-4,-,few,TGTGCCAGCAGCGGTAGTGGTGAAAAACTGTTTTTT,CASSGSGEKLFF
TRBV7-9,TRBJ2-4,TRBD1,-,TGTGCCAGCTCCGCAGGGGGCATTCAGTACTTC,CASSAGGIQYF
TRBV30,TRBJ2-1,-,-,TGTGCCTGGAGGCCGGGATCATACAATGAGCAGTTCTTC,CAWRPGSYNEQFF
TRBV4-3,TRBJ1-1,-,few,TGCGCCAGCAGTTTCAGGGCAGGCATGAACACTGAAGCTTTCTTT,CASSFRAGMNTEAFF
TRBV28,TRBJ1-4,-,-,TGTGCCAGCAGTTTATTGGGGGCGCACGAAAAACTGTTTTTT,CASSLLGAHEKLFF
TRBV5-4,TRBJ2-3,-,-,TGTGCCAGCAGCTTGGGAGGGCCCAATATCCCCACAGATACGCAGTATTTT,CASSLGGPNIPTDTQYF
TRBV10-3,TRBJ2-6,-,once,TGTGCCAGTTCGTCTGGGGCGTATGGGGCCAACGTCCTGACTTTC,CASSSGAYGANVLTF
TRBV7-9,TRBJ1-2,TRBD1,-,TGTTCCAGCAGCTTAACCGGGAGGGGGCAGCTATTGGATGGCTACACCTTC,CSSSLTGRGQLLDGYTF
TRBV6-5,TRBJ2-1,-,-,TGTGCCAGCAGTATGGGGGGGCCCTACAATGAGCAGTTCTTC,CASSMGGPYNEQFF
TRBV7-2,TRBJ2-1,TRBD1,-,TGTGCCAGCAGCCAAGATTTCGGACAGGGTTACAATGAGCAGTTCTTC,CASSQDFGQGYNEQFF
TRBV27,TRBJ1-5,TRBD1,-,TGTGCCAGCGGATGGCTTCGGGACAGAGATCAGCCCCAGCATTTT,CASGWLRDRDQPQHF
TRBV30,TRBJ1-1,-,-,TGTGCCTGGAGTGTAGGAGTTAACACTGAAGCTTTCTTT,CAWSVGVNTEAFF
TRBV6-6,TRBJ1-2,-,-,TGTGCCAGCAGTTACTCTATCCAGGCGGGCGGCTACACCTTC,CASSYSIQAGGYTF
TRBV27,TRBJ1-1,TRBD1,-,TGTGCCAGCAGTTTGACAGGGGGATCAACTGAAGCTTTCTTT,CASSLTGGSTEAFF
TRBV9,TRBJ2-1,TRBD2,-,TGTGCCAGCAGCGTACCCGCGGGGGAACCCTACAATGAGCAGTTCTTC,CASSVPAGEPYNEQFF
TRBV5-1,TRBJ1-1,-,-,TGCGCCAGCAGCTTGGCCTTAAACACTGAAGCTTTCTTT,CASSLALNTEAFF
TRBV6-5,TRBJ1-6,-,few,TGTGCCAGCAGTTACGCGGGGGCGCAGGGTTCACCCCTCCACTTT,CASSYAGAQGSPLHF
TRBV18,TRBJ1-2,TRBD1,-,TGTGCCAGCTCACGTTCCTCGGGACAGGGCTACACCTTC,CASSRSSGQGYTF
TRBV29-1,TRBJ1-2,-,-,TGCAGCGCCACCGTAGGGGAGGGTGGCTACACCTTC,CSATVGEGGYTF
TRBV5-1,TRBJ2-2,-,-,TGCGCCAGCAGCTTGTTACAGGGTGCCGGGGAGCTGTTTTTT,CASSLLQGAGELFF
TRBV5-1,TRBJ2-5,-,once,TGCGCCAGCAGCTTGGCTTTTCTACAAGAGACCCAGTACTTC,CASSLAFLQETQYF
TRBV6-6,TRBJ1-4,-,few,TGTGCCAGCAGTTACATCAACAGGGCAGGTGAAAAACTGTTTTTT,CASSYINRAGEKLFF
TRBV6-5,TRBJ1-5,TRBD1,once,TGTGCCAGCAGTTACTCACAGGGGAATCAGCCCCAGCATTTT,CASSYSQGNQPQHF
TRBV13,TRBJ2-1,-,-,TGTGCCAGCAGCTTAGTGTTCGATGAGCAGTTCTTC,CASSLVFDEQFF
TRBV7-2,TRBJ1-6,-,few,TGTGCCAGCAGCTTACAGGGGACCTTCTATAATTCACCCCTCCACTTT,CASSLQGTFYNSPLHF
TRBV4-3,TRBJ1-1,TRBD1,-,TGCGCCAGCAGCCAGCAGGGGGCATCGGAGAATGAAGCTTTCTTT,CASSQQGASENEAFF
TRBV5-6,TRBJ2-1,TRBD2,few,TGTGCCAGCAGCTCAGGGGTAGCGGGGTTCAATGAGCAGTTCTTC,CASSSGVAGFNEQFF
TRBV19,TRBJ1-2,-,-,TGTGCCAGTAGTCAATTTACAGGCTTCCTAAGGAGCGGCTACACCTTC,CASSQFTGFLRSGYTF
TRBV12-5,TRBJ2-7,TRBD1,once,TGTGCTAGTGGTTTGAGTGCCCGGGGGACAGGAGGCACCTACGAGCAGTACTTC,CASGLSARGTGGTYEQYF
TRBV12-5,TRBJ1-5,-,once,TGTGCTAGTGGACCAGGGGTTAACAGCAATCAGCCCCAGCATTTT,CASGPGVNSNQPQHF
TRBV11-1,TRBJ1-1,TRBD1,-,TGTGCCAGCAGCTTCACCTGGACAGGAGGGAACACTGAAGCTTTCTTT,CASSFTWTGGNTEAFF